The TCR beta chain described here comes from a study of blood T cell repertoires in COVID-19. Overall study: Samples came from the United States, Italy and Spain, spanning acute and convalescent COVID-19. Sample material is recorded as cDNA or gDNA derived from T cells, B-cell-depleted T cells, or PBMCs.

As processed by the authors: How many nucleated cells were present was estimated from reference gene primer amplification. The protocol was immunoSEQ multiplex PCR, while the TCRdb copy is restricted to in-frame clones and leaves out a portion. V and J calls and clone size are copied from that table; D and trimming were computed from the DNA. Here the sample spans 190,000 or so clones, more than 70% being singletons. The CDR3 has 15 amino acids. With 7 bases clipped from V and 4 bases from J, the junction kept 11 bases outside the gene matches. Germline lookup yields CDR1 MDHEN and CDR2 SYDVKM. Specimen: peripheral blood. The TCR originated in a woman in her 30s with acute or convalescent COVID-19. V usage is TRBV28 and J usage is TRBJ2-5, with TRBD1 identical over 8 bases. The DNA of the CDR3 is TGTGCCAGCATTGATCCAGGGGGCTGGGGAGAGACCCAGTACTTC. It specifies CASIDPGGWGETQYF.